One and the same sample provided the 25 T cell receptor beta chains below, sequenced in a study of beta chain features in type 1 diabetes (dated by TCRdb to between 2018 and 2020). The protocol used for the library was the immunoSEQ multiplex PCR assay. The entire amount of isolated RNA was reverse transcribed using the High Capacity cDNA Reverse Transcription Kit, so the sequenced TCRB transcripts were expressed ones. The immuneACCESS repertoire file appears here via TCRdb, limited to in-frame rearrangements. These files lack a portion of the clones; in checked studies, under half of the deficit traces to unresolved V genes, and the cause of the others is not known. Recorded for this sample are 450,000 or so clones; about an eighth of them occurred a single time. Over 0.035% of the sample rests with the top ten. Material for sequencing was naive CD4+ T cells from blood. This specimen's cell subset or site label, interpreted: true naive CD4+ T cells. The receptors originated from a woman aged 18-29 years in good health.

In this sample, this clone turned up a few times. The chain employs TRBV19 and TRBJ2-4; TRBD2 is a possible D gene (6 bases). CDR3 length: 18 residues. Per germline, CDR1 LNHDA and CDR2 SQIVND (reference sequence). Trimming cost V 4 bases and J 3 bases, with 22 bases left between them. The CDR3 reads CASSSVSIWREGKNIQYF. CDR3 DNA sequence: TGTGCCAGTAGTAGCGTTTCCATTTGGCGGGAAGGCAAAAACATTCAGTACTTC.

The chain joins TRBV10-3 to TRBJ2-1; no clear D. The V gene's germline CDR1 is ENHRY and CDR2 SYGVKD. Trimming shortened V by 7 bases and J by 0 bases, and 7 bases separated the two germline ends. This CDR3 is built from 13 residues. The CDR3 region is CAITPSSYNEQFF. CDR3 DNA: TGTGCCATCACTCCGAGCTCCTACAATGAGCAGTTCTTC.

This clone was found a few times. CDR3 sequence: CASSFDEIDTQYF. CDR3 DNA sequence: TGTGCCAGCAGTTTCGATGAGATAGATACGCAGTATTTT. The chain combines TRBV25-1 with TRBJ2-3; D gene unclear. Germline CDR1 reads MGHDK; CDR2 reads SYGVNS. The CDR3 is 13 amino acids. V gave up 5 bases and J gave up 5 bases, with 11 bases separating them.

The V call is TRBV14, the J call TRBJ1-2; D not resolved. This CDR3 spans 11 amino acids. CDR1 is SGHDN, CDR2 FVKESK, per germline. V gave up 6 bases and J gave up 7 bases, with 9 bases separating them. DNA of the CDR3: TGTGCCAGCAGTCATTTTGGTGGCTACACCTTC. It encodes CASSHFGGYTF.

This clone was found a few times. This chain uses TRBV2 with TRBJ2-1; no definite D call. CDR3 length: 13 residues. Between the trimmed V and J ends, which lost 7 bases and 4 bases, there was a span of 11 bases. Germline V gene lookup returns CDR1 SNHLY and CDR2 FYNNEI. The CDR3 DNA is TGTGCCAGCATTGGAGAGCATTACAATGAGCAGTTCTTC. As protein: CASIGEHYNEQFF.

This chain joins TRBV28 and TRBJ1-2; D gene unclear. The V gene lost 8 bases and the J gene lost 4 bases, with 23 bases spanning the gap. The CDR3 spans 16 residues. Germline CDR1 is MDHEN and CDR2 is SYDVKM. The CDR3 DNA sequence: TGTGCCAGCTCCATCGGGCCAGTTTCTTCCGGCTATGGCTACACCTTC. It translates to CASSIGPVSSGYGYTF.

This clone was observed a few times. The gene calls are TRBV7-9 and TRBJ2-7; the match to TRBD1 covers 9 bases. The CDR3 is 15 amino acids. V shed 1 base and J 3 bases; nucleotides not matched to a gene: 4. CDR1 and CDR2 from the germline V gene are SEHNR and FQNEAQ (reference sequence). CDR3 protein: CASSLEGQGLYEQYF. The CDR3 region has the DNA TGTGCCAGCAGCTTAGAGGGACAGGGCCTCTACGAGCAGTACTTC.

This clone has only a few counts. The chain joins TRBV18 to TRBJ2-1; TRBD1 or TRBD2 may be the D gene (5 bases each). Germline V gives CDR1 KGHSH, CDR2 LQKENI. Trimming left V 2 bases short and J 7 bases short, with 12 bases between. This CDR3 has 14 residues. DNA of the CDR3: TGTGCCAGCTCACCAGCGGGCCAGGGTAATGAGCAGTTCTTC. As protein: CASSPAGQGNEQFF. Full variable domain (missing parts from reference TRBV18 and TRBJ2-1): NAGVMQNPRHLVRRRGQEARLRCSPMKGHSHVYWYRQLPEEGLKFMVYLQKENIIDESGMPKERFSAEFPKEGPSILRIQQVVRGDSAAYFCASSPAGQGNEQFFGPGTRLTVL.

This clone was recorded a few times. The genes are TRBV19 and TRBJ2-3; 10 nucleotides match TRBD1. Germline CDR1 and CDR2: LNHDA and SQIVND (reference sequence). The CDR3 has 15 amino acids. Trimming cost V 4 bases and J 2 bases; bases outside gene matches: 3. The CDR3 DNA reads TGTGCCAGTAGTAGGGGACAGGGGAACACAGATACGCAGTATTTT. It translates to CASSRGQGNTDTQYF.

The V gene is TRBV5-1, the J gene TRBJ2-5; 7 bases map to TRBD1. The V and J ends lost 0 bases and 2 bases, in that order; junction bases with no gene match: 10. The CDR3 totals 17 residues. CDR1 is SGHRS, CDR2 YFSETQ, per germline. In DNA, the CDR3 is TGCGCCAGCAGCTTGGATACCCTGAGCAGGGGGCAAGAGACCCAGTACTTC. Residues: CASSLDTLSRGQETQYF.

The rearrangement uses TRBV14 and TRBJ2-3; 9 positions agree with TRBD2. CDR1 is SGHDN and CDR2 is FVKESK in the germline V gene. CDR3 length: 15 residues. V lost 6 bases, J lost 1 base, and 5 bases stayed unmatched. The CDR3 loop reads CASSLLAGGTDTQYF. CDR3 nucleotide sequence: TGTGCCAGCAGTCTCTTAGCGGGAGGCACAGATACGCAGTATTTT.

This clone was counted only a few times. CDR3 nucleotide sequence: TGTGCCAGCAGCCAAGATTGGCGGGAGGGCCGTAATGAGCAGTTCTTC. This encodes CASSQDWREGRNEQFF. The rearrangement links TRBV4-2 to TRBJ2-1; 9 bases align to TRBD2. The junction had 7 bases not matched to a gene; V was cut back by 0 bases and J by 7 bases. This CDR3 is 16 amino acids long. Germline V gives CDR1 LGHNA, CDR2 YNFKEQ.

The CDR3 here is CASSIDRGETQYF. The CDR3 region has the DNA TGTGCCAGTAGTATAGATCGTGGTGAGACCCAGTACTTC. The chain employs TRBV19 and TRBJ2-5; D remains unclear. The CDR3 spans 13 residues. V gave up 0 bases and J gave up 5 bases, with 7 bases separating them. CDR1 is LNHDA, CDR2 SQIVND, per germline (reference sequence).

This clone was seen more than once but under ten times. This rearrangement joins TRBV10-3 to TRBJ2-7; D ambiguous. The germline V gene has CDR1 ENHRY and CDR2 SYGVKD. This CDR3 contains 15 residues. V gave up 3 bases and J gave up 0 bases, with 12 bases separating them. The CDR3 coding sequence is TGTGCCATCAGTGATCCAGGCTTGAGCTCCTACGAGCAGTACTTC. Protein sequence: CAISDPGLSSYEQYF.

This clone was seen a few times. The chain has TRBV29-1 and TRBJ2-7; D gene ambiguous. The germline gives CDR1 SQVTM, CDR2 ANQGSEA. Trimming took off 7 bases at V and 1 base at J, with 11 bases between the two ends. The CDR3 contains 12 residues. CDR3 coding DNA: TGCAGCGGCCTGGGCCTTTCCTACGAGCAGTACTTC. This encodes CSGLGLSYEQYF.

This clone showed up just a few times. CDR3 in DNA: TGTGCCAGCAGCTTAGGCACAACGGGACCTTCGGCTCAGTTCTTC. This codes for CASSLGTTGPSAQFF. This chain links TRBV7-7 with TRBJ2-1; D possibly uses TRBD1 or TRBD2 (5 bases each). Germline V CDR1 and CDR2: SSHAT, FNYEAQ (reference sequence). Trimming pared 1 base from V and 13 bases from J, leaving 20 bases between. The CDR3 is 15 residues long.

The chain carries TRBV27 and TRBJ2-3, with D uncertain. CDR3 size: 17 residues. The V and J ends lost 8 bases and 3 bases respectively, with 24 bases between them. The germline V gene has CDR1 MNHEY and CDR2 SMNVEV (reference sequence). The chain's CDR3 is CASSPAPGRSGTDTQYF. The CDR3 coding sequence is TGTGCCAGCTCCCCCGCCCCGGGTCGGTCGGGTACAGATACGCAGTATTTT.

The V and J genes are TRBV21-1 and TRBJ1-1; the DNA was not compared with TRBD1, the D call given in the table. TRBV21-1 is tagged as a pseudogene. This CDR3 contains 17 residues. CDR3 sequence reads: CASSKERTGALNTEAFF. Here the CDR3 DNA reads TGTGCCAGCAGCAAAGAAAGGACAGGGGCGTTGAACACTGAAGCTTTCTTT.

This clone was detected only a few times. This chain uses TRBV27 with TRBJ2-1; the match to TRBD2 covers 7 bases. The CDR3 extends over 13 amino acids. The V gene's germline CDR1 is MNHEY and CDR2 SMNVEV (reference sequence). Trimming removed 7 bases from V and 7 bases from J; junction bases left unmatched: 7. The CDR3 coding sequence is TGTGCCAGCATGACTAGCTACGCAAATGAGCAGTTCTTC. It specifies CASMTSYANEQFF.

The chain carries TRBV30 and TRBJ2-3; D unclear. The CDR3 extends over 14 amino acids. V lost 3 bases to trimming and J lost 1 base, with 11 bases between them. CDR1 and CDR2 from the germline V gene are GTSNPN and SVGIG (reference sequence). Here the CDR3 DNA reads TGTGCCTGGAGAAATAGGCCTGGCACAGATACGCAGTATTTT. It yields the protein CAWRNRPGTDTQYF. The entire variable domain, with the rest obtained from reference TRBV30 and TRBJ2-3, is as follows: SQTIHQWPATLVQPVGSPLSLECTVEGTSNPNLYWYRQAAGRGLQLLFYSVGIGQISSEVPQNLSASRPQDRQFILSSKKLLLSDSGFYLCAWRNRPGTDTQYFGPGTRLTVL.

Concerning this clone itself: Different DNA sequences within this sample yield the same CDR3. The V gene is TRBV5-1, the J gene TRBJ2-5, with D perhaps being TRBD1 or TRBD2 (5 bases each). CDR3 size: 13 residues. Deletions cut 0 bases from V and 4 bases from J, with 7 bases between. CDR1 and CDR2 from the germline V gene are SGHRS and YFSETQ. The CDR3: CASSLAGTETQYF. The CDR3 bases are TGCGCCAGCAGCTTGGCAGGGACAGAGACCCAGTACTTC. Looking up the rest from reference TRBV5-1 and TRBJ2-5 gives the full variable domain: KAGVTQTPRYLIKTRGQQVTLSCSPISGHRSVSWYQQTPGQGLQFLFEYFSETQRNKGNFPGRFSGRQFSNSRSEMNVSTLELGDSALYLCASSLAGTETQYFGPGTRLLVL.

This sequence joins TRBV19 and TRBJ2-5; D remains ambiguous. The CDR3 sequence is 12 residues long. Trimming shortened V by 4 bases and J by 3 bases, and 6 bases separated the two germline ends. CDR1 LNHDA and CDR2 SQIVND come from the germline V gene (reference sequence). As DNA, the CDR3 is TGTGCCAGTAGTAATCTCAAAGAGACCCAGTACTTC. Translated, it gives CASSNLKETQYF.

This clone occurred a few times. This chain uses TRBV2 with TRBJ2-1; a weak D match, TRBD1 (5 bases). Germline V CDR1 and CDR2: SNHLY, FYNNEI. The CDR3 extends over 14 amino acids. Trimming shortened V by 4 bases and J by 8 bases, and 15 bases separated the two germline ends. In nucleotides, the CDR3 is TGTGCCAGCAGTGCAGGGCAGACCTTCGATGAGCAGTTCTTC. Protein sequence: CASSAGQTFDEQFF.

This chain joins TRBV7-6 and TRBJ2-3, with D unresolved. V was trimmed by 1 base and J by 6 bases, leaving 8 bases between them. This CDR3 has 13 amino acids. CDR1 and CDR2 from the germline V gene are SGHVS and FNYEAQ. The CDR3 here is CASSLGPMDTQYF. CDR3 DNA: TGTGCCAGCAGCTTAGGCCCCATGGATACGCAGTATTTT.

This clone occurred a few times. V gene TRBV5-1 combines with J gene TRBJ2-2; D is possibly TRBD2 (5 bases). Germline CDR1 is SGHRS and CDR2 is YFSETQ. The germline V and J ends were trimmed by 1 base and 6 bases, with 13 bases remaining between them. The CDR3 loop spans 15 amino acids. CDR3 protein: CASSLSRGGAGELFF. CDR3 nucleotides: TGCGCCAGCAGCTTGTCTCGCGGAGGAGCCGGGGAGCTGTTTTTT.